Presented here are 12 T cell receptor beta chains from one specimen sequenced in a study of shared clonotypes between healthy human individuals. Measured with immunoSEQ multiplex PCR; TCRdb has only the in-frame clones, and not every one. The top ten hold under 0.8% of the sample, which has 900,000 to 1,200,000 clones, approximately 80% seen once. Input material: memory CD4+ T cells from PBMCs. Subset given: CD45RA-negative fraction. These receptors originate from a man aged 18 to 30 in good health. Some clones in this sample may be carry-over from other donors' samples.

This chain links TRBV6-5 with TRBJ2-7; D gene unclear. The CDR3 is 15 amino acids. V was pared by 0 bases and J by 0 bases, with 9 bases between. From germline, CDR1 is MNHEY and CDR2 SVGAGI. Here the CDR3 reads CASSYSIGSSYEQYF. DNA of the CDR3: TGTGCCAGCAGTTACTCGATAGGAAGCTCCTACGAGCAGTACTTC.

A few counts support this clone. The chain links TRBV11-2 to TRBJ2-7; D is unclear. CDR3 length: 15 amino acids. Trimming stripped 0 bases from V and 0 bases from J, with 9 bases between. From germline, CDR1 is SGHAT and CDR2 FQNNGV. The CDR3 nucleotides read TGTGCCAGCAGCTTAGATCTGCTATTCTCCTACGAGCAGTACTTC. Amino acid sequence: CASSLDLLFSYEQYF.

J is TRBJ1-4 and V is TRBV19; 8 bases map to TRBD1. The ends lost 6 bases at V and 4 bases at J; junction bases unmatched: 10. The CDR3 loop spans 16 amino acids. The germline gives CDR1 LNHDA, CDR2 SQIVND (reference sequence). DNA of the CDR3: TGTGCCAGTAGCCTTCACTGGACAGGGAATAATGAAAAACTGTTTTTT. Its protein is CASSLHWTGNNEKLFF.

As for this clone: The sample has other DNA sequences that encode this CDR3 too. The chain employs TRBV7-9 and TRBJ2-1; no definite D call. This CDR3 is 13 amino acids long. Germline loops: CDR1 SEHNR, CDR2 FQNEAQ (reference sequence). With 2 bases removed from V and 5 bases from J, the gap between germline ends came to 7 bases. The CDR3, as DNA: TGTGCCAGCAGCTTACGACGAGACAATGAGCAGTTCTTC. Protein product: CASSLRRDNEQFF.

On this clone itself: Germline is not matched at one junction end, which may reflect a read error. The V call is TRBV7-6, the J call TRBJ1-1; tentatively, D is TRBD1 (6 bases). CDR3 length equals 11 residues. CDR1 and CDR2 from the germline V gene are SGHVS and FNYEAQ. The CDR3 nucleotides read TGTGCCAGCAGCTTAGATCCCAGGACAGTCTTT. Protein product: CASSLDPRTVF.

Turning to this clone: This specimen includes other DNA sequences encoding the same CDR3. The gene calls are TRBV19 and TRBJ1-2; D ambiguous. The V and J ends lost 4 bases and 3 bases respectively, with 3 bases between them. Germline-derived CDR1 and CDR2 are LNHDA and SQIVND (reference sequence). The CDR3 contains 11 residues. The DNA for the CDR3 is TGTGCCAGTAGTAAGGACTATGGCTACACCTTC. Translated, it gives CASSKDYGYTF.

The chain employs TRBV4-1 and TRBJ1-1; D is unclear. The CDR3 is made up of 15 amino acids. V gave up 1 base and J gave up 3 bases, with 12 bases separating them. From germline, CDR1 is MGHRA and CDR2 YSYEKL. This chain's CDR3 is CASSQGVAEDTEAFF. Here the CDR3 DNA reads TGCGCCAGCAGCCAAGGGGTAGCAGAGGACACTGAAGCTTTCTTT.

The chain uses TRBV6-6 and TRBJ1-1; unclear D gene. The V end was cut by 5 bases, the J end by 8 bases, with 9 bases between. Germline assignment: CDR1 MNHNY and CDR2 SVGAGI (reference sequence). The CDR3 consists of 11 residues. The CDR3 here is CASSQAQEAFF. In DNA, the CDR3 is TGTGCCAGCAGTCAGGCACAGGAAGCTTTCTTT.

The chain combines TRBV4-3 with TRBJ2-3; the D gene is possibly TRBD2 (6 bases). This CDR3 comprises 15 residues. Germline CDR1 and CDR2: LGHNA and YSLEER. Trimming took off 4 bases at V and 3 bases at J, with 14 bases between the two ends. In nucleotides, the CDR3 is TGCGCCAGCAGCCTCGCCGGGACTCCAACAGATACGCAGTATTTT. Its translation: CASSLAGTPTDTQYF.

This sequence joins TRBV6-5 and TRBJ2-5; D ambiguous. The CDR3 has 15 residues. Germline CDR1 and CDR2: MNHEY and SVGAGI. V lost 2 bases, J lost 0 bases, and 10 bases lay in between. The CDR3 DNA is TGTGCCAGCAGTTACGTAGCTGCGTACCAAGAGACCCAGTACTTC. It encodes CASSYVAAYQETQYF.

The chain combines TRBV27 with TRBJ2-7, with TRBD2 matching 12 bases. The J segment lost 3 bases and the V segment lost 2 bases, leaving 8 bases of the junction unmatched. In germline, CDR1 is MNHEY, CDR2 SMNVEV (reference sequence). This CDR3 spans 17 amino acids. The CDR3 coding sequence is TGTGCCAGCAGTTTAAATCCCGGGACTAGCGGGTTCTACGAGCAGTACTTC. As protein: CASSLNPGTSGFYEQYF.

J is TRBJ2-3 and V is TRBV27; a possible D gene is TRBD2 (5 bases). The CDR3 is 16 residues long. Trimming shortened V by 1 base and J by 8 bases, and 19 bases separated the two germline ends. Per the germline V gene, CDR1 is MNHEY and CDR2 is SMNVEV (reference sequence). The CDR3 loop reads CASSLWPGVEDGTQYF. In nucleotides, the CDR3 is TGTGCCAGCAGTTTATGGCCCGGGGTTGAGGATGGTACGCAGTATTTT.